This T cell receptor beta chain was documented in a study of a mutant IDH1 vaccine in newly diagnosed glioma. Study-wide context: Former treatment meant radiotherapy, temozolomide, or both; the majority had gotten both.

This clone showed up just once. What it binds is not known. Time point here: week 47, end of study. Every vaccine dose comprised 300 ug of mutant IDH1 20-mer peptide plus topical imiquimod. Scheduled for weeks 1, 3, 5, 7, 11, 15, 19 and 23, eight vaccinations were given to patients. Tumors from donors were new WHO grade 3 or 4 IDH1-mutant astrocytomas with ATRX loss. Data came from immunoSEQ multiplex PCR; TCRdb stores just in-frame clones and leaves some out. The sample lists 60,000 to 70,000 clones, over 80% occurring once. The CDR3 has 20 residues. The V gene's germline CDR1 is MNHEY and CDR2 SMNVEV (reference sequence). V lost 4 bases and J lost 10; bases outside the gene matches: 22.

The chain employs TRBV27 and TRBJ1-6, with 10 bases matching TRBD1. This receptor was identified in a man aged 30 to 39 with glioma. The sample in question was PBMCs, obtained from a glioma patient whose treatment included an IDH1 peptide vaccine. The CDR3 DNA reads as TGTGCCAGCAGTTCGCCGACCGGGACAGGGGCGTTTTCCGGAGGGTCACCCCTCCACTTT. This gives the protein CASSSPTGTGAFSGGSPLHF.